This T cell receptor (beta chain) was recovered during a study of regulatory T cells in long-lasting Graves disease. Comment on this clonotype: Since a much larger clone is just one base distant, this may be a read error.

This CDR3 comprises 17 residues. The germline V gene has CDR1 SGHVS and CDR2 FQNEAQ. Building the TCR beta libraries relied on iRepertoire HTBI primers, and CDR3 regions underwent Arm-PCR. MiXCR, run by TCRdb on the multiplex PCR reads, gives a single entry per CDR3 protein. The table has approximately 350,000 distinct CDR3 sequences, 23% seen once. The time point here: persistent/refractory GD, antithyroid drugs over 5 years with positive TRAb. Scientists built the TCR library using RNA that was extracted from PBMCs. Sample: peripheral blood mononuclear cells (PBMCs), taken when the disease was refractory, from a patient treated with antithyroid drugs. This clonotype was obtained from a woman aged 40 to 50 with Graves disease. This chain uses TRBV7-8 with TRBJ1-5; TRBD1 is a possible D gene (6 bases). The CDR3 spells CASSRWGAKVISQPQQF. DNA of the CDR3: TGTGCCAGCAGCCGCTGGGGGGCCAAGGTCATCAGTCAGCCCCAGCAGTTT.